This T cell receptor beta chain originates from a study of PD-1 blockade in classical Hodgkin lymphoma. V was cut by 4 bases and J by 4 bases, with 10 bases left in between. This CDR3 has 13 amino acids. Germline V gene sequence: CDR1 MDHEN, CDR2 SYDVKM. As regards this clone: Its target is not known.

Study-wide results and caveats: A significant rise in TCR diversity was seen by C4D1 for CD4+ cells but not for CD8+ cells.

Generated by immunoSEQ multiplex PCR, the TCRdb table keeps only in-frame clones and is missing some. The sample carries about 43,000 clones, approximately 79% recorded once. Every patient experienced relapse after autologous stem cell transplantation, and brentuximab vedotin exposure varied. Classifying best responses yielded complete response, partial response or progressive disease. The receptor comes from a human donor with classical Hodgkin lymphoma. The specimen comprised peripheral blood mononuclear cells (PBMCs), sampled before the second cycle of nivolumab. This sequence joins TRBV28 and TRBJ1-1; D remains ambiguous. CDR3 in DNA: TGTGCCAGCAGTTCCCCCGGGAGCACTGAAGCTTTCTTT. This encodes CASSSPGSTEAFF. The variable domain in full, completed from reference TRBV28 and TRBJ1-1, reads DVKVTQSSRYLVKRTGEKVFLECVQDMDHENMFWYRQDPGLGLRLIYFSYDVKMKEKGDIPEGYSVSREKKERFSLILESASTNQTSMYLCASSSPGSTEAFFGQGTRLTVV.